This TCR beta chain was identified in a study of naive and memory T cell subsets. Study-wide results and caveats: Naive and memory subsets had different power law exponents for TCR abundance. Possibly reflecting memory cells re-expressing CD45RA, a few larger clonotypes occurred in naive repertoires, especially CD8.

Germline loops: CDR1 LNHDA, CDR2 SQIVND (reference sequence). The CDR3 sequence is 18 residues long. The V end was cut by 6 bases, the J end by 0 bases, with 21 bases between. At least ten counts were recorded for this clonotype. What it recognizes is unknown. Both TRBC1 and TRBC2 were covered by a beta constant-region primer of two equimolar oligonucleotides. Four rounds of PCR amplified the ligated cDNA using nested alpha and beta constant-region primers plus SP2. An oligonucleotide with the SP2 primer and a 12-nucleotide UMI was ligated to the cDNA 3' end. TCRdb independently ran MiXCR on the UMI-ligation and nested PCR reads; one entry per CDR3 protein. Of more than 95,000 distinct CDR3 sequences in the sample, approximately 14% were seen once.

This sequence originates from a human donor in good health. The material sequenced was naive CD8+ T cells from blood. J is TRBJ2-1 and V is TRBV19, with D perhaps assigned TRBD1 or TRBD2 (5 bases each). CDR3 protein: CASSLSGALGSSYNEQFF. For the CDR3, the DNA is TGTGCCAGTAGCTTATCTGGGGCACTAGGGAGCTCCTACAATGAGCAGTTCTTC.